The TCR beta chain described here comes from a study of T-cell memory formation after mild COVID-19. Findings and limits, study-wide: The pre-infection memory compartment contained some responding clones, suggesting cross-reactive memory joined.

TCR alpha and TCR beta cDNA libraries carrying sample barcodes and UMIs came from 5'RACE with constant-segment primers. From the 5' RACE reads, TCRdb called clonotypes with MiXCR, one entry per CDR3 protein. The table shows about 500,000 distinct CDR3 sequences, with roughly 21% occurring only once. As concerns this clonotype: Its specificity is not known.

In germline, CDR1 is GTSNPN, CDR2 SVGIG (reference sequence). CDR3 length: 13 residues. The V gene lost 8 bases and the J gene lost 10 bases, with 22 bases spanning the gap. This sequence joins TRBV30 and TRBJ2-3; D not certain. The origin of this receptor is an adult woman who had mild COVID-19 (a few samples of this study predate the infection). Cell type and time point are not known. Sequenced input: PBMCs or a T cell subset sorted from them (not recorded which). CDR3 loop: CALGGQQISSQYF. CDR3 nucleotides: TGTGCCCTAGGTGGTCAGCAAATATCATCGCAGTATTTT.